These 17 T cell receptor beta chains share one sample of origin, sequenced in a study of cytotoxic CD8 clonotypes in ibrutinib-treated CLL. Sequencing used immunoSEQ multiplex PCR; TCRdb keeps in-frame clones, though not all of them. The sample includes 250,000 or so clones, 70% of them seen just once. The material was PBMCs, obtained after 24 months of ibrutinib treatment. The source is a human donor with chronic lymphocytic leukemia.

In DNA form, the CDR3 reads TGTGCCAGCTCACCAGTGGCGGACAATCAGCCCCAGCATTTT. Translating gives CASSPVADNQPQHF. The chain couples TRBV18 to TRBJ1-5; D call uncertain. Germline V lookup: CDR1 KGHSH, CDR2 LQKENI. Trimming shortened V by 2 bases and J by 3 bases, and 8 bases separated the two germline ends. There are 14 residues in the CDR3.

This rearrangement joins TRBV7-2 to TRBJ2-7, with 7 bases matching TRBD2. V shed 1 base, J shed 4 bases, and the junction held 10 bases outside the gene matches. The CDR3 is 16 residues long. Germline loops: CDR1 SGHTA, CDR2 FQGNSA. CDR3 coding DNA: TGTGCCAGCAGCTTAGTCTCTAGCGGAGAGAAATACGAGCAGTACTTC. This codes for CASSLVSSGEKYEQYF.

The gene calls are TRBV7-9 and TRBJ1-5; possible D gene TRBD1, 6 bases. V lost 5 bases and J lost 5, with 13 bases in between. The CDR3 has 14 residues. Germline V gene lookup returns CDR1 SEHNR and CDR2 FQNEAQ (reference sequence). In nucleotides, the CDR3 is TGTGCCAGCAGCCCACAGGGTTTTGATCAGCCCCAGCATTTT. Protein product: CASSPQGFDQPQHF.

This clone was counted at least ten times. The chain carries TRBV5-1 and TRBJ2-5; 9 nucleotides line up with TRBD1. Trimming removed 3 bases from V and 5 bases from J; junction bases left unmatched: 8. CDR1 and CDR2 from the germline V gene are SGHRS and YFSETQ. This CDR3 has 15 residues. The CDR3, as DNA: TGCGCCAGCAGCTCCGGACAGGGGAAGTACGAGACCCAGTACTTC. Its translation is CASSSGQGKYETQYF.

The gene calls are TRBV5-6 and TRBJ2-3; 11 positions agree with TRBD2. Germline CDR1 and CDR2: SGHDT and YYEEEE. The CDR3 extends over 16 amino acids. V lost 4 bases to trimming and J lost 6 bases; unmatched junction nucleotides: 10. CDR3 DNA sequence: TGTGCCAGCAGCCGGGGACTAGCGGCCGAACTTGATACGCAGTATTTT. Encoded protein: CASSRGLAAELDTQYF.

The J gene is TRBJ2-3, the V gene TRBV7-3, with D hard to call. CDR1 is SGHTA and CDR2 is FQGTGA in the germline V gene. The CDR3 sequence is 13 residues long. The V end lost 1 base, the J end lost 4 bases, and 6 bases lay between the germline ends. As DNA, the CDR3 is TGTGCCAGCAGCTTAAGAGTCTCAGATACGCAGTATTTT. Its protein is CASSLRVSDTQYF.

J is TRBJ1-2 and V is TRBV15; a weak D match, TRBD1 (6 bases). The ends were cut back, 5 bases at V and 2 bases at J, with 12 bases in the middle. The germline CDR1 and CDR2 sequences are LNHNV and YYDKDF (reference sequence). This CDR3 has 14 amino acids. CDR3: CATSYKDRNYGYTF. CDR3 DNA sequence: TGTGCCACCAGCTATAAAGACAGGAACTATGGCTACACCTTC.

V usage is TRBV23-1 and J usage is TRBJ2-3, with D hard to call. TRBV23-1 is an ORF; its function is uncertain. The V gene lost 7 bases and the J gene lost 1 base, with 21 bases spanning the gap. CDR3 length: 17 amino acids. CDR3 in amino acids: CASTHRREGKGTDTQYF. CDR3 sequence (DNA): TGCGCCAGCACTCATAGAAGGGAAGGGAAGGGCACAGATACGCAGTATTTT.

This clone was recorded many times. This chain links TRBV10-3 with TRBJ1-2; D unresolved. CDR3 length: 13 residues. Trimming removed 8 bases at V and 4 bases at J, with 14 bases between. Germline V gene lookup returns CDR1 ENHRY and CDR2 SYGVKD. CDR3 in DNA: TGTGCCATCTCCATTCTGACGGTCTATGGCTACACCTTC. Amino acid sequence: CAISILTVYGYTF.

This sequence joins TRBV9 and TRBJ2-7, with D perhaps matching TRBD1 (6 bases). CDR1 is SGDLS, CDR2 YYNGEE, per germline. V was shortened by 5 bases and J by 1 base, with 16 bases between the two germline ends. This CDR3 is 15 amino acids long. The chain's CDR3 is CASSPHWDTSYEQYF. In DNA form, the CDR3 reads TGTGCCAGCAGTCCCCACTGGGACACTTCCTACGAGCAGTACTTC.

The V and J genes are TRBV4-1 and TRBJ2-1, with D uncertain. The V end lost 1 base, the J end lost 10 bases, and 8 bases lay between the germline ends. The CDR3 extends over 12 amino acids. Germline CDR1 and CDR2: MGHRA and YSYEKL. In nucleotides, the CDR3 is TGCGCCAGCAGCCAAGCTGGGTGGGAGCAGTTCTTC. It translates to CASSQAGWEQFF.

On this clone: A read error may account for a junction end that differs from germline. The J gene is TRBJ2-3, the V gene TRBV5-6; TRBD2 aligns across 8 bases. The CDR3 covers 16 residues. In germline, CDR1 is SGHDT, CDR2 YYEEEE. DNA for the CDR3: TGTGCCAGCAGCTTACGGAGCGGGAGTGTCACAAATACGCAGTATTTT. Translation: CASSLRSGSVTNTQYF.

The chain couples TRBV20-1 to TRBJ1-5; D gene uncertain. Germline V gene sequence: CDR1 DFQATT, CDR2 SNEGSKA (reference sequence). The V end was cut by 7 bases, the J end by 4 bases, with 8 bases between. This CDR3 has 11 residues. CDR3 amino acids: CSVGLNQPQHF. As DNA, the CDR3 is TGCAGTGTCGGGCTAAATCAGCCCCAGCATTTT.

The genes are TRBV4-3 and TRBJ2-1, with 9 bases that match TRBD2. This CDR3 has 16 residues. Germline V gene data show CDR1 as LGHNA and CDR2 as YSLEER. V lost 0 bases and J lost 4; bases outside the gene matches: 4. The CDR3 DNA reads as TGCGCCAGCAGCCAAGAAGGGCTAGCGGGGTACAATGAGCAGTTCTTC. This sequence encodes CASSQEGLAGYNEQFF.

This chain connects TRBV6-6 to TRBJ2-5, with D possibly matching TRBD1 (6 bases). The germline V gene encodes CDR1 MNHNY and CDR2 SVGAGI (reference sequence). Trimming removed 5 bases at V and 0 bases at J, with 13 bases between. This CDR3 spans 15 amino acids. In nucleotides, the CDR3 is TGTGCCAGCAGTGAGGGACAACCTTACCAAGAGACCCAGTACTTC. Amino acid sequence: CASSEGQPYQETQYF.

This clone occurred a few times. J is TRBJ2-7 and V is TRBV14; perhaps TRBD2 as D (6 bases). The CDR3 loop spans 13 amino acids. The germline gives CDR1 SGHDN, CDR2 FVKESK. V was shortened by 3 bases and J by 6 bases, with 12 bases between the two germline ends. CDR3 nucleotide sequence: TGTGCCAGCAGCCAGATGCGGGGTGGCGAGCAGTACTTC. This encodes CASSQMRGGEQYF. Drawing the rest from reference TRBV14 and TRBJ2-7, the complete variable domain is EAGVTQFPSHSVIEKGQTVTLRCDPISGHDNLYWYRRVMGKEIKFLLHFVKESKQDESGMPNNRFLAERTGGTYSTLKVQPAELEDSGVYFCASSQMRGGEQYFGPGTRLTVT.

The chain employs TRBV5-4 and TRBJ2-1; possibly TRBD1 for D (5 bases). Deletions cut 3 bases from V and 3 bases from J, with 13 bases between. The length of the CDR3 is 15 residues. Per germline, CDR1 SGHNT and CDR2 YYREEE (reference sequence). The CDR3, as DNA: TGTGCCAGCAGCTCCGAAGCAGGGAACTACAATGAGCAGTTCTTC. Translating it yields CASSSEAGNYNEQFF.